Presented here are 21 T cell receptor beta chains from one specimen sequenced in a study of T cell clonality in common variable immunodeficiency. The method was immunoSEQ multiplex PCR; TCRdb's version includes in-frame clones alone and lacks a portion of them. The table lists 80,000 or so clones, with no singletons. The sequenced sample consisted of peripheral blood mononuclear cells. These TCRs come from a person aged 18 to 75 in good health.

This clone showed up many times. The read stops 3 residues short of the end of the CDR3; the missing end is completed from the germline J gene. This chain links TRBV20-1 with TRBJ2-5; D is possibly TRBD2 (6 bases). V gave up 6 bases and J gave up 4 bases, with 18 bases separating them. This CDR3 region has 14 residues. In germline, CDR1 is DFQATT, CDR2 SNEGSKA (reference sequence). The sequenced CDR3 bases are TGCAGTGCGCGTACTAGCTGGTTAGCAGAGACC. This encodes CSARTSWLAET. The CDR3 as a whole reads CSARTSWLAETQYF.

This clone was recorded many times. The read is 3 residues too short to cover the CDR3 end, so that end is filled in from the germline J gene. V gene TRBV29-1 combines with J gene TRBJ1-5, with 9 positions matching TRBD1. Germline CDR1 and CDR2: SQVTM and ANQGSEA. The J segment lost 0 bases and the V segment lost 5 bases, leaving 8 bases of the junction unmatched. The CDR3 sequence is 16 residues long. CDR3 DNA (partial): TGCAGCGTTATCGGGACAGGGACTTATAGCAATCAGCCC. It specifies CSVIGTGTYSNQP. The CDR3 in its entirety is CSVIGTGTYSNQPQHF.

This clone was detected ten times or more. The CDR3 here is CASSYLVGANEQYF. The CDR3 bases that were read are TGTGCCAGCAGTTACTTGGTGGGGGCTAACGAG. This chain joins TRBV6-2 or TRBV6-3 and TRBJ2-7, with D perhaps TRBD1 (6 bases). The CDR3 goes on 3 residues after the read ends, and that part is filled in from the germline J gene. V lost 1 base and J 5 bases, leaving 12 bases between the germline ends. The CDR3 contains 14 residues. Germline V gene lookup returns CDR1 MNHEY and CDR2 SVGEGT.

Remarks on this clone: The DNA ends 3 residues before the CDR3 does, and the rest of the CDR3 is filled in from the germline J gene. The rearrangement links TRBV2 to TRBJ1-2; tentative D call: TRBD1 (5 bases). Looked up from germline, CDR1 is SNHLY and CDR2 is FYNNEI. The CDR3 is 17 residues long. Partial CDR3 DNA: TGTGCCAGCAGTGAATATTTAACAGGCCAATCGAGAGGGGGC. Translating gives CASSEYLTGQSRGG. The whole CDR3 region reads CASSEYLTGQSRGGYTF.

This clone showed up many times. The read ends 3 residues shy of where the CDR3 ends; the end is completed using the germline J gene. V is TRBV7-6 and J is TRBJ2-3, with 7 bases aligning to TRBD2. The CDR3 has 16 residues. Looked up from germline, CDR1 is SGHVS and CDR2 is FNYEAQ. J lost 2 bases, V lost 3 bases, and 8 bases had no gene match. CDR3 DNA (partial): TGTGCCAGCAGCTTGAACCCCGGGACTAACACAGATACG. Its protein is CASSLNPGTNTDT. The whole CDR3 protein reads CASSLNPGTNTDTQYF.

This clone was recorded many times. The CDR3 end is not reached by the read, which stops 3 residues before it; the germline J gene fills it in. The chain joins TRBV11-2 to TRBJ2-5, with a possible D match to TRBD2 (5 bases). Germline-derived CDR1 and CDR2 are SGHAT and FQNNGV. V lost 0 bases, J lost 5 bases, and 7 bases lay in between. CDR3 length: 13 residues. Partial CDR3 DNA: TGTGCCAGCAGCTTAGATAGAGGGGAGACC. It is translated as CASSLDRGET. The complete CDR3 reads CASSLDRGETQYF.

This clone was seen at least ten times. The CDR3 end falls 3 residues outside the read, so it is completed with the germline J gene. The genes are TRBV19 and TRBJ2-3; maybe TRBD2 (5 bases). The germline gives CDR1 LNHDA, CDR2 SQIVND (reference sequence). The CDR3 sequence is 13 residues long. Trimming removed 6 bases at V and 3 bases at J, with 10 bases between. This CDR3 reads CASRSGGTDTQYF. The CDR3 bases that were read are TGTGCCAGTAGAAGCGGCGGAACAGATACG.

There are a few counts of this clone. Read data end 3 residues before the CDR3 end; the end is taken from the germline J gene. J is TRBJ1-3 and V is TRBV7-6, with D unclear. Looked up from germline, CDR1 is SGHVS and CDR2 is FNYEAQ. The V end was cut by 2 bases, the J end by 0 bases, with 17 bases between. This CDR3 is built from 18 residues. The part of the CDR3 DNA that was read is TGTGCCAGCAGCTTACTGGGCGGGCAGGCGATCTCTGGAAACACC. Its translation: CASSLLGGQAISGNT. The whole CDR3 region reads CASSLLGGQAISGNTIYF.

This clone was counted many times. The CDR3 end falls 3 residues outside the read, so it is completed with the germline J gene. The J gene is TRBJ1-3, the V gene TRBV7-2; the D is unclear. Trimming pared 5 bases from V and 2 bases from J, leaving 4 bases between. Per germline, CDR1 SGHTA and CDR2 FQGNSA. The CDR3 runs 12 residues. The covered CDR3 bases are TGTGCCAGCAGCCGCGCTGGAAACACC. This encodes CASSRAGNT. In full, the CDR3 is CASSRAGNTIYF.

This clone was found many times. The CDR3 DNA, read in part, is TGTGCCAGCTCACCGCCGGTCAGGAAGTTTTACAATGAG. This gives the protein CASSPPVRKFYNE. The whole CDR3 sequence reads CASSPPVRKFYNEQFF. V is TRBV18 and J is TRBJ2-1; D is uncertain. The read terminates 3 residues ahead of where the CDR3 ends, so the germline J gene completes it. The CDR3 has 16 residues. Germline assignment: CDR1 KGHSH and CDR2 LQKENI. Deletions cut 3 bases from V and 4 bases from J, with 16 bases between.

At least ten counts were recorded for this clone. The read stops 3 residues short of the end of the CDR3; the missing end is completed from the germline J gene. The chain uses TRBV30 and TRBJ2-7; D ambiguous. The V end was cut by 8 bases, the J end by 3 bases, with 8 bases between. The V gene's germline CDR1 is GTSNPN and CDR2 SVGIG (reference sequence). The CDR3 covers 10 residues. The CDR3: CAVGIYEQYF. The sequenced part of the CDR3 DNA is TGTGCCGTTGGCATCTACGAG.

This clone was observed at least ten times. With the read ending 3 residues before the CDR3 end, the germline J gene is used to fill in that end. This chain links TRBV23-1 with TRBJ1-5; D unresolved. TRBV23-1 is noted as an ORF with a role that remains uncertain. The ends were cut back, 0 bases at V and 5 bases at J, with 14 bases in the middle. CDR3 length: 16 amino acids. The CDR3 bases that were read are TGCGCCAGCAGTCAATCGCCTGGCAGGAACGATCAGCCC. Translating gives CASSQSPGRNDQP. The CDR3 in full is CASSQSPGRNDQPQHF.

This clone was recorded at least ten times. Coverage ceases 3 residues before the CDR3 finishes, and the germline J gene fills in the end. The J gene is TRBJ2-2, the V gene TRBV5-1; 8 positions agree with TRBD2. This CDR3 is 16 amino acids long. V was clipped by 2 bases and J by 6 bases; unmatched bases: 9. The V gene's germline CDR1 is SGHRS and CDR2 YFSETQ. CDR3: CASSLGSGRVSGELFF. The sequenced CDR3 bases are TGCGCCAGCAGCTTAGGAAGCGGGAGAGTCTCCGGGGAG.

This clone was counted ten times or more. The read ends 3 residues shy of where the CDR3 ends; the end is completed using the germline J gene. V is TRBV20-1 and J is TRBJ2-7; 7 nucleotides line up with TRBD2. CDR1 is DFQATT and CDR2 is SNEGSKA in the germline V gene (reference sequence). With V trimmed by 2 bases and J by 0 bases, 7 bases remained unmatched. The CDR3 covers 15 residues. CDR3 loop: CSARPLAEPSYEQYF. The sequenced CDR3 bases are TGCAGTGCTAGACCCCTAGCGGAACCCTCCTACGAG.

This clone showed up many times. The DNA ends 3 residues before the CDR3 does, and the rest of the CDR3 is filled in from the germline J gene. V usage is TRBV7-8 and J usage is TRBJ1-6; D is unresolved. CDR1 SGHVS and CDR2 FQNEAQ come from the germline V gene. Trimming shortened V by 2 bases and J by 8 bases, and 7 bases separated the two germline ends. The CDR3 is 13 amino acids. The part of the CDR3 DNA that was read is TGTGCCAGCAGCTTAAAGGGTGATTCACCC. Residues: CASSLKGDSP. The whole CDR3 protein reads CASSLKGDSPLHF.

This clone appeared many times. The CDR3 end falls 3 residues outside the read, so it is completed with the germline J gene. This chain links TRBV7-3 with TRBJ2-1; TRBD1 aligns across 9 bases. Losses at the gene ends were 5 bases for V and 7 bases for J; bases not matched to a gene: 3. Germline values: CDR1 SGHTA, CDR2 FQGTGA. This CDR3 is 13 amino acids long. The CDR3 sequence: CASSGTGMNEQFF. The CDR3 bases that were read are TGTGCCAGCAGCGGGACAGGGATGAATGAG.

This clone was counted ten times or more. The sequence runs out 3 residues before the end of the CDR3; the remainder is reconstructed from the germline J gene. The chain carries TRBV5-1 and TRBJ1-2; D possibly corresponds to TRBD1 (6 bases). This CDR3 has 16 amino acids. The germline V gene has CDR1 SGHRS and CDR2 YFSETQ. V was clipped by 4 bases and J by 3 bases, with 19 bases between them. Incomplete CDR3 DNA: TGCGCCAGCAGCCTCGGACAGCCGCTAGTTGACTATGGC. Its protein is CASSLGQPLVDYG. The whole CDR3 reads CASSLGQPLVDYGYTF.

This clone was seen repeatedly, ten times or more. The read terminates 3 residues ahead of where the CDR3 ends, so the germline J gene completes it. The V call is TRBV20-1, the J call TRBJ2-3; 10 bases map to TRBD2. J lost 2 bases, V lost 6 bases, and 8 bases had no gene match. In germline, CDR1 is DFQATT, CDR2 SNEGSKA (reference sequence). The CDR3 covers 15 residues. The sequenced part of the CDR3 DNA is TGCAGTGCGTGGACTAGCGGACCCCCCACAGATACG. The encoded protein is CSAWTSGPPTDT. The whole CDR3 protein is CSAWTSGPPTDTQYF.

Turning to this clone: Read coverage stops 3 residues before the CDR3 terminus; the germline J gene supplies the remainder. The V and J genes are TRBV7-8 and TRBJ1-1, with 7 bases matching TRBD1. CDR1 and CDR2 from the germline V gene are SGHVS and FQNEAQ. The CDR3 has 15 residues. V lost 5 bases to trimming and J lost 0 bases; unmatched junction nucleotides: 6. This CDR3 is CASSNSGGMNTEAFF. The CDR3 bases that were read are TGTGCCAGCAGCAACTCAGGGGGGATGAACACTGAA. Full variable domain (rest looked up from reference TRBV7-8 and TRBJ1-1): GAGVSQSPRYKVAKRGQDVALRCDPISGHVSLFWYQQALGQGPEFLTYFQNEAQLDKSGLPSDRFFAERPEGSVSTLKIQRTQQEDSAVYLCASSNSGGMNTEAFFGQGTRLTVV.

This clone was counted ten times or more. The CDR3 extends 3 residues past the end of the read, so its final part is completed from the germline J gene. The genes are TRBV10-1 and TRBJ2-5; no firm D call. CDR3 length: 16 amino acids. CDR1 and CDR2 from the germline V gene are WNHNN and SYGVQD (reference sequence). Deletions cut 0 bases from V and 0 bases from J, with 11 bases between. The CDR3 reads CASSESRSGHQETQYF. The DNA read from the CDR3 is TGCGCCAGCAGTGAGTCTAGGAGTGGGCACCAAGAGACC.

This clone appeared many times. The DNA ends 3 residues before the CDR3 does, and the rest of the CDR3 is filled in from the germline J gene. The genes are TRBV7-2 and TRBJ2-5, with 8 nucleotides matching TRBD2. The V segment lost 5 bases and the J segment 5 bases; nucleotides outside the gene matches: 7. CDR3 length: 14 residues. CDR1 SGHTA and CDR2 FQGNSA come from the germline V gene. The covered CDR3 bases are TGTGCCAGCAGCCGGAGCGGGAGCGGGGAGACC. This codes for CASSRSGSGET. The full CDR3 protein is CASSRSGSGETQYF.